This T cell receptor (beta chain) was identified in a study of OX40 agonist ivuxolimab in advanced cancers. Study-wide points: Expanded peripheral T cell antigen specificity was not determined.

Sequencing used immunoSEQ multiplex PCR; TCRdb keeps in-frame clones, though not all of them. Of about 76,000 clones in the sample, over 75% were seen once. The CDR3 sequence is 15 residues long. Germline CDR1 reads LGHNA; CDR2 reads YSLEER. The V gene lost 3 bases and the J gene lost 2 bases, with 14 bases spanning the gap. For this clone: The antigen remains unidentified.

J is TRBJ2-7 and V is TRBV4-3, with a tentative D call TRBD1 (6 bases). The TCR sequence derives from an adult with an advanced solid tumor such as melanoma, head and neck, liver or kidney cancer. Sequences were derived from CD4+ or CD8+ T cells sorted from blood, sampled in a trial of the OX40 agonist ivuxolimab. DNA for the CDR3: TGCGCCAGCAGCCAGCAGCGAGGGGACACCTACGAGCAGTACTTC. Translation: CASSQQRGDTYEQYF.